The 12 T cell receptor beta chains presented below share a single source sample, sequenced in a study of a mutant IDH1 vaccine in newly diagnosed glioma. Their antigens remain unidentified. As to time point: week 5, during vaccination. Alongside topical imiquimod, each dose of vaccine comprised 300 ug of mutant IDH1 20-mer peptide. Here immunoSEQ multiplex PCR was the method, and the copy in TCRdb shows in-frame clones only, minus some. Of about 60,000 clones listed, roughly four fifths are singletons. Source: PBMCs, taken from a glioma patient whose treatment included an IDH1 peptide vaccine. Receptors originate from a woman between 50 and 59 years old with glioma.

This chain connects TRBV6-4 to TRBJ1-5; D is possibly TRBD1 (5 bases). The CDR3 consists of 16 residues. Trimming removed 3 bases at V and 0 bases at J, with 12 bases between. Germline-derived CDR1 and CDR2 are MRHNA and SNTAGT. CDR3 bases: TGTGCCAGCAGTGAATTGGGGGGAGATAGCAATCAGCCCCAGCATTTT. Amino acid sequence: CASSELGGDSNQPQHF.

The genes are TRBV7-6 and TRBJ1-4; D is undetermined. V lost 0 bases to trimming and J lost 5 bases, with 10 bases between them. Germline assignment: CDR1 SGHVS and CDR2 FNYEAQ. The CDR3 sequence is 15 residues long. The CDR3 sequence: CASSLAMTRNEKLFF. CDR3 bases: TGTGCCAGCAGCTTAGCGATGACAAGGAATGAAAAACTGTTTTTT.

The V and J genes are TRBV7-2 and TRBJ1-6, with 7 bases fitting TRBD1. With 2 bases clipped from V and 14 bases from J, the junction kept 6 bases outside the gene matches. This CDR3 comprises 13 residues. From germline, CDR1 is SGHTA and CDR2 FQGNSA. CDR3 region: CASSLKGQGALHF. For the CDR3, the DNA is TGTGCCAGCAGCTTAAAGGGGCAGGGGGCCCTCCACTTT.

This clone was recorded a few times. This sequence joins TRBV7-9 and TRBJ2-2; possibly TRBD2 for D (5 bases). Germline V lookup: CDR1 SEHNR, CDR2 FQNEAQ (reference sequence). The CDR3 has 16 amino acids. The V and J ends lost 5 bases and 1 base respectively, with 14 bases between them. The CDR3 sequence is CASSPQRTLNTGELFF. CDR3 bases: TGTGCCAGCAGCCCACAGAGGACTCTGAACACCGGGGAGCTGTTTTTT.

This clone was counted a single time. The chain recombines TRBV5-1 with TRBJ2-3; 12 bases agree with TRBD2. The CDR3 runs 15 residues. J was trimmed by 4 bases and V by 2 bases; bases with no gene match: 2. Germline-derived CDR1 and CDR2 are SGHRS and YFSETQ. The CDR3 protein is CASSFGLAGPDTQYF. The CDR3 region has the DNA TGCGCCAGCAGCTTCGGACTAGCGGGGCCAGATACGCAGTATTTT.

The chain recombines TRBV28 with TRBJ2-5; D is perhaps TRBD2 (5 bases). The CDR3 loop spans 13 amino acids. The V gene's germline CDR1 is MDHEN and CDR2 SYDVKM. V dropped 7 bases and J dropped 4 bases, with 13 bases sitting between them. The CDR3 DNA is TGTGCCAGCAAACTAGGGCCTGGAGAGACCCAGTACTTC. Amino acid sequence: CASKLGPGETQYF.

The chain recombines TRBV27 with TRBJ1-1; D is unclear. Germline CDR1 MNHEY, CDR2 SMNVEV (reference sequence). With 2 bases removed from V and 3 bases from J, the gap between germline ends came to 19 bases. The length of the CDR3 is 17 residues. This CDR3 reads CASSLATFGRVDTEAFF. CDR3 nucleotides: TGTGCCAGCAGTTTAGCTACCTTTGGTCGAGTGGACACTGAAGCTTTCTTT.

V gene TRBV5-1 combines with J gene TRBJ1-6, with TRBD1 matching over 9 bases. The CDR3 spans 16 residues. Trimming cost V 4 bases and J 9 bases; bases outside gene matches: 11. Germline V gene data show CDR1 as SGHRS and CDR2 as YFSETQ. CDR3 coding DNA: TGCGCCAGCAGCGCCCGATTTACAGGGGGCGGTTCACCCCTCCACTTT. It encodes CASSARFTGGGSPLHF. The variable domain in full, with the rest retrieved from reference TRBV5-1 and TRBJ1-6, is KAGVTQTPRYLIKTRGQQVTLSCSPISGHRSVSWYQQTPGQGLQFLFEYFSETQRNKGNFPGRFSGRQFSNSRSEMNVSTLELGDSALYLCASSARFTGGGSPLHFGNGTRLTVT.

This chain joins TRBV5-1 and TRBJ2-7; D remains unclear. Germline-derived CDR1 and CDR2 are SGHRS and YFSETQ. The V end lost 0 bases, the J end lost 3 bases, and 13 bases lay between the germline ends. The CDR3 totals 15 residues. The CDR3 is CASSLDSNSFYEQYF. The DNA for the CDR3 is TGCGCCAGCAGCTTGGATTCTAACAGTTTCTACGAGCAGTACTTC.

The J gene is TRBJ1-1, the V gene TRBV5-6; D is unclear. This CDR3 has 13 amino acids. The V end was cut by 1 base, the J end by 3 bases, with 7 bases between. Germline V lookup: CDR1 SGHDT, CDR2 YYEEEE. The CDR3 DNA reads TGTGCCAGCAGCTTGAAAGGGTACACTGAAGCTTTCTTT. Its protein is CASSLKGYTEAFF.

J is TRBJ2-7 and V is TRBV10-1, with D unresolved. From germline, CDR1 is WNHNN and CDR2 SYGVQD (reference sequence). The V end was cut by 5 bases, the J end by 2 bases, with 10 bases between. This CDR3 comprises 13 residues. The CDR3 spells CASSPGRAYEQYF. The CDR3 bases are TGCGCCAGCAGTCCTGGACGGGCCTACGAGCAGTACTTC.

This chain connects TRBV9 to TRBJ1-2, with a tentative D call TRBD1 (6 bases). The germline gives CDR1 SGDLS, CDR2 YYNGEE. Trimming took off 0 bases at V and 1 base at J, with 10 bases between the two ends. The CDR3 spans 15 residues. The CDR3 region is CASSVETGLNYGYTF. The DNA for the CDR3 is TGTGCCAGCAGCGTAGAAACAGGGCTTAACTATGGCTACACCTTC.